The rows below give T cell receptor beta chains drawn from one sample of a study of blood T cell repertoires in COVID-19. The table came from immunoSEQ multiplex PCR; TCRdb's copy has only in-frame clones and leaves some out. This sample has some 120,000 clones, with more than 75% found just once. The sequenced material came from peripheral blood. The receptors were sampled from a man in his 60s with acute or convalescent COVID-19. The CDR3 runs from the conserved cysteine through the conserved F or W. The D gene is left open where the match is weak. Clone size, where shown, is once, few, many, or a class for clones that have expanded.

TRBV29-1,TRBJ2-3,NA,NA,TGCAGCGTGGAGGGCGGTAGCACAGATACGCAGTATTTT,CSVEGGSTDTQYF
TRBV19,TRBJ2-3,NA,NA,TGTGCCACCAGGGGCAGCGACACGGGATTGATTTCACGAGATACGCAGTATTTT,CATRGSDTGLISRDTQYF
TRBV27,TRBJ1-5,NA,NA,TGTGCCAGCAGTTTGCGGCGGGCCGAGCAGCCCCAGCATTTT,CASSLRRAEQPQHF
TRBV5-1,TRBJ2-2,NA,NA,TGCGCCAGCCAGGTTCGGGAAACCGGGGAGCTGTTTTTT,CASQVRETGELFF
TRBV7-9,TRBJ2-1,TRBD2,NA,TGTGCCAGCAGCTTGGCTATAGCGGGAGGGCTCTACAATGAGCAGTTCTTC,CASSLAIAGGLYNEQFF
TRBV7-9,TRBJ1-4,NA,NA,TGTGCCAGCAGCCTCGTTAATGAAAAACTGTTTTTT,CASSLVNEKLFF
TRBV7-2,TRBJ2-7,NA,NA,TGTGCCAGCAGCTCGATACGCGGGCGGCCTTACGAGCAGTACTTC,CASSSIRGRPYEQYF
TRBV2,TRBJ2-7,TRBD1,NA,TGTGCCAGCAGTGGGGACAGTACCTACGAGCAGTACTTC,CASSGDSTYEQYF
TRBV6-5,TRBJ2-1,NA,NA,TGTGCCAGCAGTTACTCATCGGGAGCCTACAATGAGCAGTTCTTC,CASSYSSGAYNEQFF
TRBV12-3/TRBV12-4,TRBJ2-7,TRBD2,NA,TGTGCCAGCAGTGGTAGCGGGATCTACGAGCAGTACTTC,CASSGSGIYEQYF
TRBV7-2,TRBJ1-6,NA,NA,TGTGCCAGCAGCTGGGCTGGCACTAATTCACCCCTCCACTTT,CASSWAGTNSPLHF
TRBV28,TRBJ1-1,TRBD1,NA,TGTGCCAGCAGTTCCGGACAGGTTGAAGCTTTCTTT,CASSSGQVEAFF
TRBV6-2/TRBV6-3,TRBJ2-7,TRBD2,NA,TGTGCCAGCAGTTACTCTGCGGGAGTCTACGAGCAGTACTTC,CASSYSAGVYEQYF
TRBV27,TRBJ1-3,TRBD1,NA,TGTGCCAGCAGTTCGGGACAGCACCTCTCTGGAAACACCATATATTTT,CASSSGQHLSGNTIYF
TRBV7-9,TRBJ2-5,NA,few,TGTGCCAGCAGCTCCGGGACACAAGTACGATGGAAAGAGACCCAGTACTTC,CASSSGTQVRWKETQYF
TRBV28,TRBJ2-7,NA,NA,TGTGCCAGCAGTTTATCCCAGGTCTCGGGGGAGCAGTACTTC,CASSLSQVSGEQYF
TRBV30,TRBJ1-5,NA,NA,TGTGCCTGGAGTGTAAGCGGAAGGCGCAATCAGCCCCAGCATTTT,CAWSVSGRRNQPQHF
TRBV19,TRBJ2-1,NA,NA,TGTGCCAGTAGTGTATCTTGGCAGACATCGCAGTTCTTC,CASSVSWQTSQFF
TRBV19,TRBJ1-5,NA,NA,TGTGCCAGTACCGAGGTAACAGGGCGGCCCCAGCATTTT,CASTEVTGRPQHF
TRBV30,TRBJ1-5,NA,NA,TGTGCCTCCTCGGGACAACATAGGCATCAGCCCCAGCATTTT,CASSGQHRHQPQHF
TRBV10-3,TRBJ1-1,NA,NA,TGTGCCATCAGTGAGCGGGAGAACACTGAAGCTTTCTTT,CAISERENTEAFF
TRBV28,TRBJ2-7,TRBD2,NA,TGTGCCAGCACCGTCCGGGGAGGGACCTCCTACGAGCAGTACTTC,CASTVRGGTSYEQYF
TRBV20-1,TRBJ2-7,TRBD1,NA,TGCAGTGCTAGTGACAGGGGTAGCCGCGTCCTCTACGAGCAGTACTTC,CSASDRGSRVLYEQYF
TRBV30,TRBJ1-2,NA,NA,TGTGCCTGGAACACCGGGGTATCTCTGGGCTATGGCTACACCTTC,CAWNTGVSLGYGYTF
TRBV28,TRBJ1-4,TRBD1,NA,TGTGCCAGCAGGGGGACAGGGGTCAAACTGTTTTTT,CASRGTGVKLFF
TRBV7-9,TRBJ2-3,NA,NA,TGTGCCAGCAGCCGACCTTTAGGGAGGTCGGGAGATACGCAGTATTTT,CASSRPLGRSGDTQYF
TRBV19,TRBJ1-2,NA,NA,TGTGCCAGTAGTATAGACAGGGAAGAAGGCTACACCTTC,CASSIDREEGYTF